These 14 T cell receptor beta chains originate from one sample sequenced in a study of cytomegalovirus exposure and HLA in healthy donors. The PCR used 60 Vbeta and 13 Jbeta primers. TCRdb keeps only in-frame clones here, not all; method: immunoSEQ multiplex PCR. The top ten clones hold approximately 1.8% of a sample with about 150,000 clones, over 60% of them seen once. The sequencing input was PBMCs. Receptors originate from a woman aged 18-29 years in good health and CMV-seronegative.

This clone was detected only a few times. This chain joins TRBV6-6 and TRBJ2-7, with TRBD1 identical over 11 bases. Trimming cost V 6 bases and J 5 bases; bases outside gene matches: 6. The CDR3 totals 14 residues. Germline V gives CDR1 MNHNY, CDR2 SVGAGI (reference sequence). The CDR3 sequence is CASRDRGPVNEQYF. CDR3 nucleotides: TGTGCCAGCAGGGACAGGGGGCCGGTAAACGAGCAGTACTTC.

The CDR3 coding sequence is TGTGCCACCAGCAGAGCCCACGGGGATACGCAGTATTTT. Translated, it gives CATSRAHGDTQYF. V is TRBV15 and J is TRBJ2-3; D gene unclear. CDR1 LNHNV and CDR2 YYDKDF come from the germline V gene (reference sequence). Trimming pared 1 base from V and 6 bases from J, leaving 8 bases between. The CDR3 totals 13 residues.

The chain uses TRBV6-4 and TRBJ1-2; 8 nucleotides match TRBD1. Germline lookup yields CDR1 MRHNA and CDR2 SNTAGT. The CDR3 sequence is 13 residues long. After removal of 4 bases from V and 7 bases from J, the junction contained 5 bases not matched to a gene. CDR3 in amino acids: CASSATTGVGYTF. Written as DNA, the CDR3 is TGTGCCAGCAGTGCCACGACAGGGGTTGGCTACACCTTC.

The sample holds a few counts of this clone. The chain links TRBV6-6 to TRBJ1-1; TRBD1 matches 8 bases. Germline V lookup: CDR1 MNHNY, CDR2 SVGAGI (reference sequence). V shed 2 bases, J shed 5 bases, and the junction held 7 bases outside the gene matches. The CDR3 is made up of 15 amino acids. The CDR3 loop reads CASSYGGQGGTEAFF. CDR3 sequence (DNA): TGTGCCAGCAGTTACGGAGGACAGGGAGGTACTGAAGCTTTCTTT.

The chain has TRBV6-1 and TRBJ2-3, with 7 bases aligning to TRBD1. The CDR3 totals 13 residues. CDR1 and CDR2 from the germline V gene are MNHNS and SASEGT. The V gene end was trimmed by 4 bases and the J gene end by 4 bases; junction bases not matched to a gene: 2. The CDR3: CASSGRGPDTQYF. CDR3 in DNA: TGTGCCAGCAGTGGAAGGGGGCCAGATACGCAGTATTTT.

This CDR3 is CASSSPTVNNSPLHF. CDR3 DNA: TGTGCCAGCAGCTCCCCGACAGTGAATAATTCACCCCTCCACTTT. The chain joins TRBV7-9 to TRBJ1-6; the D gene is possibly TRBD1 (5 bases). Germline values: CDR1 SEHNR, CDR2 FQNEAQ (reference sequence). V was trimmed by 4 bases and J by 5 bases, leaving 12 bases between them. The CDR3 has 15 amino acids.

This clone showed up just a few times. A read error may produce the germline difference seen at one junction end. The chain is built from TRBV7-2 and TRBJ1-2; D might be TRBD1 (5 bases). The CDR3 is 14 residues long. Germline CDR1 SGHTA, CDR2 FQGNSA. The CDR3 DNA is TGTGCCAGCAGCCCCGACAGCGCCAGTTATGTCTACACCTTC. Its protein is CASSPDSASYVYTF.

The chain employs TRBV2 and TRBJ2-3, with 7 nucleotides matching TRBD2. Per the germline V gene, CDR1 is SNHLY and CDR2 is FYNNEI. V trimming: 4 bases; J trimming: 1 base; junction bases outside the gene matches: 8. The CDR3 sequence is 16 residues long. CDR3: CASSGDYGGGTDTQYF. The CDR3 coding sequence is TGTGCCAGCAGTGGGGACTATGGCGGGGGCACAGATACGCAGTATTTT.

This clone was seen more than once but under ten times. In nucleotides, the CDR3 is TGCGCCAGCAGCGAGGGACAGGTGGGAAACTATGGCTACACCTTC. Its protein is CASSEGQVGNYGYTF. The genes are TRBV5-1 and TRBJ1-2; TRBD1 matches 8 bases. J lost 2 bases, V lost 4 bases, and 7 bases had no gene match. The CDR3 extends over 15 amino acids. Germline V CDR1 and CDR2: SGHRS, YFSETQ.

The V gene is TRBV7-6, the J gene TRBJ1-4; the D gene is possibly TRBD1 (6 bases). CDR1 and CDR2 from the germline V gene are SGHVS and FNYEAQ. The V gene lost 1 base and the J gene lost 0 bases, with 9 bases spanning the gap. CDR3 length equals 16 residues. CDR3 coding DNA: TGTGCCAGCAGCTTAGTGGACAGTGCAACTAATGAAAAACTGTTTTTT. It is translated as CASSLVDSATNEKLFF.

The chain has TRBV4-3 and TRBJ1-4, with a weak D call TRBD1 (5 bases). Per the germline V gene, CDR1 is LGHNA and CDR2 is YSLEER. This CDR3 contains 14 residues. Trimming pared 4 bases from V and 0 bases from J, leaving 6 bases between. The CDR3 nucleotides are TGCGCCAGCAGCCCGGGGGCAACTAATGAAAAACTGTTTTTT. It specifies CASSPGATNEKLFF.

This clone was seen a few times. J is TRBJ2-2 and V is TRBV2; TRBD2 aligns across 9 bases. V was pared by 6 bases and J by 1 base, with 3 bases of the junction left unmatched. CDR3 length: 15 residues. CDR1 is SNHLY and CDR2 is FYNNEI in the germline V gene. The CDR3 loop is CASRRGGVNTGELFF. The CDR3 nucleotides read TGTGCCAGCAGACGCGGGGGGGTGAACACCGGGGAGCTGTTTTTT.

CDR3 residues: CASSPLTPSGANVLTF. The CDR3 DNA reads as TGTGCCAGCAGCCCCCTAACCCCCTCTGGGGCCAACGTCCTGACTTTC. This chain links TRBV14 with TRBJ2-6, with D unclear. The V gene's germline CDR1 is SGHDN and CDR2 FVKESK. The CDR3 covers 16 residues. Trimming took off 4 bases at V and 0 bases at J, with 10 bases between the two ends.

In this sample, this clone turned up a few times. The J gene is TRBJ2-7, the V gene TRBV4-3; D perhaps matches TRBD1 (6 bases). The CDR3 spans 17 residues. Germline V gene lookup returns CDR1 LGHNA and CDR2 YSLEER. The V gene lost 3 bases and the J gene lost 6 bases, with 24 bases spanning the gap. CDR3 loop: CASSQDLQGKRRIEQYF. The CDR3 nucleotides are TGCGCCAGCAGCCAGGATTTACAGGGAAAGCGGAGGATCGAGCAGTACTTC.